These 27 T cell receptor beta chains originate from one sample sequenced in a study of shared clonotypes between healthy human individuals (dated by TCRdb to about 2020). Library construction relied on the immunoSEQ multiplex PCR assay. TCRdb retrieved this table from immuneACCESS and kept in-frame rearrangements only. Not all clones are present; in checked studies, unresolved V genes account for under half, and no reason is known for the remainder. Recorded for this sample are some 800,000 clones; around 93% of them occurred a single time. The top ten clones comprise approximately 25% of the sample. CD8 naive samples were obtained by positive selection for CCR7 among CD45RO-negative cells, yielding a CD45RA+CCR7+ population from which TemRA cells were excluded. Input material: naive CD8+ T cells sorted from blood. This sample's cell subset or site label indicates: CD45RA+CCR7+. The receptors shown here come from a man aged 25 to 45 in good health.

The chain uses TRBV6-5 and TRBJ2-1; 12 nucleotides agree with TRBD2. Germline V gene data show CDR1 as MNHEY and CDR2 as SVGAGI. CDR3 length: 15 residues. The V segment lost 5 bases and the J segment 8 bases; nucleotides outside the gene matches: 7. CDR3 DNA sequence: TGTGCCAGCAGTCTACTAGCGGGAGGCGGGGATGAGCAGTTCTTC. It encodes CASSLLAGGGDEQFF.

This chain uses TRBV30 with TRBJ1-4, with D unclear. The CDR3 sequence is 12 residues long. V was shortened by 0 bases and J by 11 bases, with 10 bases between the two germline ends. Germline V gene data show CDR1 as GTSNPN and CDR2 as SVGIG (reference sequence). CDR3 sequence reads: CAWSVTGSKLFF. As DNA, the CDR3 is TGTGCCTGGAGTGTAACGGGGAGCAAACTGTTTTTT.

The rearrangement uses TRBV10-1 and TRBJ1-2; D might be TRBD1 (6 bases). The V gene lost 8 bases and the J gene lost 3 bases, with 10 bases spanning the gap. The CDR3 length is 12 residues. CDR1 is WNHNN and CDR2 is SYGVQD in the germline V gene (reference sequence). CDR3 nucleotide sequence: TGCGCCAGCGGGGACAATTACTATGGCTACACCTTC. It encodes CASGDNYYGYTF.

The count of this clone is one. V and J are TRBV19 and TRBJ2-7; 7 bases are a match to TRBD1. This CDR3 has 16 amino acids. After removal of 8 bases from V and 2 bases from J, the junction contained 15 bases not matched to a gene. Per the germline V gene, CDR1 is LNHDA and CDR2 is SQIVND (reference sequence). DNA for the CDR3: TGTGCCAGTTCTCCACCAGGGACAGAGATGACCTACGAGCAGTACTTC. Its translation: CASSPPGTEMTYEQYF.

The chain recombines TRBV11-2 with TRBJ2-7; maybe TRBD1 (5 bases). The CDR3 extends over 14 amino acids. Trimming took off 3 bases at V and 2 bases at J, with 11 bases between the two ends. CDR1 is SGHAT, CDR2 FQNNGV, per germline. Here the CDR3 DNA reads TGTGCCAGCAGCTTTTCAGGGAAAGCCTACGAGCAGTACTTC. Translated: CASSFSGKAYEQYF.

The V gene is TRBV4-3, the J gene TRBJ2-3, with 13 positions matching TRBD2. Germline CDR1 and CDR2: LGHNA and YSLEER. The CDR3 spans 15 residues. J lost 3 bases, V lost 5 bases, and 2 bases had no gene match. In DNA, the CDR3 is TGCGCCAGCAGCTTGGGACTAGCGGGGACAGATACGCAGTATTTT. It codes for CASSLGLAGTDTQYF.

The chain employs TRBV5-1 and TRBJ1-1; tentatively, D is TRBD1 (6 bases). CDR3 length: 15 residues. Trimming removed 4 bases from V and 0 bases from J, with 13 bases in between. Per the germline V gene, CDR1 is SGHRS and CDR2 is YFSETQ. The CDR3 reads CASSAKQGVNTEAFF. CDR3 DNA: TGCGCCAGCAGCGCCAAACAGGGAGTGAACACTGAAGCTTTCTTT. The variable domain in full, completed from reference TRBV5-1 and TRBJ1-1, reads KAGVTQTPRYLIKTRGQQVTLSCSPISGHRSVSWYQQTPGQGLQFLFEYFSETQRNKGNFPGRFSGRQFSNSRSEMNVSTLELGDSALYLCASSAKQGVNTEAFFGQGTRLTVV.

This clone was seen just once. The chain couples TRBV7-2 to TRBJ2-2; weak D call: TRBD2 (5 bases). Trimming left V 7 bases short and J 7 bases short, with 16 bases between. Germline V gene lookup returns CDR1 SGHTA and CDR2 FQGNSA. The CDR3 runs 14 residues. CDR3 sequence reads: CASTNREWDGELFF. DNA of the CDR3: TGTGCCAGCACGAATCGGGAATGGGACGGGGAGCTGTTTTTT.

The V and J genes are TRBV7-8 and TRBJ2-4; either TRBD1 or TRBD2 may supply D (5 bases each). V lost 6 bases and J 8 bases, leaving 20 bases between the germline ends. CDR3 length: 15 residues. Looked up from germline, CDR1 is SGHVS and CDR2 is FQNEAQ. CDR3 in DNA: TGTGCCAGCAGGCGCCGGACTGCCCTGGGGGACATTCAGTACTTC. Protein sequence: CASRRRTALGDIQYF.

The CDR3 nucleotides read TGTGCCAGCAGTGAATGGGACAGGTCCTCCTACGAGCAGTACTTC. Translating it yields CASSEWDRSSYEQYF. V is TRBV6-1 and J is TRBJ2-7, with TRBD1 identical over 8 bases. Germline-derived CDR1 and CDR2 are MNHNS and SASEGT. The trim removed 2 bases at V and 0 bases at J, leaving 3 bases unmatched. The CDR3 loop spans 15 amino acids.

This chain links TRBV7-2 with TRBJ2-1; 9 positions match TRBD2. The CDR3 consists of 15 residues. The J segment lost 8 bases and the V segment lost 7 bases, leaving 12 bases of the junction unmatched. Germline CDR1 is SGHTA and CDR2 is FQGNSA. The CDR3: CASTSRGSGSHEQFF. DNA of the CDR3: TGTGCCAGCACCTCCCGGGGTAGCGGGAGTCATGAGCAGTTCTTC.

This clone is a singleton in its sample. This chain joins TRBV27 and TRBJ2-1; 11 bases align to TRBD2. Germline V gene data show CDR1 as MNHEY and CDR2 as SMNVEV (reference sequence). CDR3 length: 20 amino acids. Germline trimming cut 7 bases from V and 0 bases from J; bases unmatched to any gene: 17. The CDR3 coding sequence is TGTGCCAGCAAAAGCCGGGCCGGGACTAGCGGCCCTAGCTCCTACAATGAGCAGTTCTTC. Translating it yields CASKSRAGTSGPSSYNEQFF.

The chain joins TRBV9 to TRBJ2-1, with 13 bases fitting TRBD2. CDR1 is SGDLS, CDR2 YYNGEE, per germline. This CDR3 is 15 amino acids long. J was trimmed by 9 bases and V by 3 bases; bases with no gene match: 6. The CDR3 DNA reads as TGTGCCAGCAGCGGAATAGGACTAGCGGGAGCTGAGCAGTTCTTC. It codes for CASSGIGLAGAEQFF.

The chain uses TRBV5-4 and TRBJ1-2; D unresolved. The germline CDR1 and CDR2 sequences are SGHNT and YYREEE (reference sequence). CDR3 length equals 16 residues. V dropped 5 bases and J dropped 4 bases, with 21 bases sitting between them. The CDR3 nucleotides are TGTGCCAGCAGTTTTGAAATGGACGGCTCCTCCTATGGCTACACCTTC. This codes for CASSFEMDGSSYGYTF.

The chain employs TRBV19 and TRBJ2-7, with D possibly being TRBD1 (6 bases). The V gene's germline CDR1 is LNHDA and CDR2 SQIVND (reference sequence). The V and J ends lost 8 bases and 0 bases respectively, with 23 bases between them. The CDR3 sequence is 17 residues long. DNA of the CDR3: TGTGCCAGTCAACAAACAGGGCTTGTCTTAAGCTCCTACGAGCAGTACTTC. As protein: CASQQTGLVLSSYEQYF.

The CDR3: CASSEKRGWMYEQYF. CDR3 coding DNA: TGTGCCAGCAGTGAAAAACGGGGGTGGATGTACGAGCAGTACTTC. The chain carries TRBV2 and TRBJ2-7; D is possibly TRBD2 (6 bases). This CDR3 is 15 amino acids long. The ends were cut back, 2 bases at V and 4 bases at J, with 15 bases in the middle. The germline CDR1 and CDR2 sequences are SNHLY and FYNNEI.

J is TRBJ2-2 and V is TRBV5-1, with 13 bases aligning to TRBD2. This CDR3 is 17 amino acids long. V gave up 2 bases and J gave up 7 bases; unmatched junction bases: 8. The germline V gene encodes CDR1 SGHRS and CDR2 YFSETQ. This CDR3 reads CASSFTTSGRRNGELFF. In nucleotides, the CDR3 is TGCGCCAGCAGCTTTACGACTAGCGGGAGGAGGAACGGGGAGCTGTTTTTT. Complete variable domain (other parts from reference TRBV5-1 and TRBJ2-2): KAGVTQTPRYLIKTRGQQVTLSCSPISGHRSVSWYQQTPGQGLQFLFEYFSETQRNKGNFPGRFSGRQFSNSRSEMNVSTLELGDSALYLCASSFTTSGRRNGELFFGEGSRLTVL.

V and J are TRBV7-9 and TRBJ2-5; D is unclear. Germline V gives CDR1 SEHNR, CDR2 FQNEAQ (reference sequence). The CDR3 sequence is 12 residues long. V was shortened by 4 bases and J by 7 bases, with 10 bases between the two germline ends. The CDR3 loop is CASSWDFGTQYF. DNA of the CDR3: TGTGCCAGCAGCTGGGATTTCGGGACCCAGTACTTC.

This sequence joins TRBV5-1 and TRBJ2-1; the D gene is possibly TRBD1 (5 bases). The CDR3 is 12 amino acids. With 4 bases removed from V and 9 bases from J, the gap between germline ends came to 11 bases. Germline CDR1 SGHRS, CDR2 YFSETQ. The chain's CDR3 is CASSLLDSEQFF. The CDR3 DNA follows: TGCGCCAGCAGCCTGCTTGACAGTGAGCAGTTCTTC.

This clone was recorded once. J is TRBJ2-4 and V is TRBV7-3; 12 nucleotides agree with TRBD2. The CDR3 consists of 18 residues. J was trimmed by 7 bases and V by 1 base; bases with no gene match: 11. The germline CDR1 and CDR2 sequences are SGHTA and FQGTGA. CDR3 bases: TGTGCCAGCAGCTTAAGTTCGGACACCGGGACTAGCGGGAACATTCAGTACTTC. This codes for CASSLSSDTGTSGNIQYF.

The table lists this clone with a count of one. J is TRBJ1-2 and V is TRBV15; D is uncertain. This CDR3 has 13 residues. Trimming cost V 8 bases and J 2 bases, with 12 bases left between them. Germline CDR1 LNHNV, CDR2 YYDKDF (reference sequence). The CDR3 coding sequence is TGTGCCACCGACGACGGAGGAAACTATGGCTACACCTTC. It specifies CATDDGGNYGYTF.

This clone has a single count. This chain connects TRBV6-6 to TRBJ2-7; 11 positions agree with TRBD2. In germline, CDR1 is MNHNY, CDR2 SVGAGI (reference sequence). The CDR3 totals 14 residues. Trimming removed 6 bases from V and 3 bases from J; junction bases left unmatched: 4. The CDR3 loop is CASRVSGRDYEQYF. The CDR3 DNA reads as TGTGCCAGCAGAGTTAGCGGGAGGGACTACGAGCAGTACTTC.

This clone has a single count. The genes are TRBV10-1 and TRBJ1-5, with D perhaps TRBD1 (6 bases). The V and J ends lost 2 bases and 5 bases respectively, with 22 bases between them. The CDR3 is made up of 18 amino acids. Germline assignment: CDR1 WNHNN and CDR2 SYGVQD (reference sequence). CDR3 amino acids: CASSEPKTRTAKYQPQHF. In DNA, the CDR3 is TGCGCCAGCAGTGAGCCGAAAACTAGGACAGCAAAGTATCAGCCCCAGCATTTT.

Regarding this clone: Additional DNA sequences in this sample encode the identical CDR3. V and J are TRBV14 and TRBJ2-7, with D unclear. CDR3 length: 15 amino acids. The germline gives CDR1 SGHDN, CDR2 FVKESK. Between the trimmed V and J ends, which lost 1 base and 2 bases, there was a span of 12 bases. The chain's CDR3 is CASSQGDGLPYEQYF. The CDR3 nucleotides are TGTGCCAGCAGCCAAGGGGATGGGCTTCCCTACGAGCAGTACTTC.

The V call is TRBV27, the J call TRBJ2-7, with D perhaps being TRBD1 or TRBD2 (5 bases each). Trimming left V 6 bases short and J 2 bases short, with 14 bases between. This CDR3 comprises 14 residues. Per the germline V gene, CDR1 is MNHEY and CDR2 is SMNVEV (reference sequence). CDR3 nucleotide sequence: TGTGCCAGCAGCCCCTGGGACCCCGCCTACGAGCAGTACTTC. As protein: CASSPWDPAYEQYF.

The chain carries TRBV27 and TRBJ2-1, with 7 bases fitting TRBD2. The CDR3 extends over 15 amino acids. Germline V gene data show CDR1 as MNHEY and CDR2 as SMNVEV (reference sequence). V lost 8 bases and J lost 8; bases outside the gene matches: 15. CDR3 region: CASGGVIAANYEQFF. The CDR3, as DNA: TGTGCCAGCGGGGGGGTTATAGCGGCCAACTATGAGCAGTTCTTC.

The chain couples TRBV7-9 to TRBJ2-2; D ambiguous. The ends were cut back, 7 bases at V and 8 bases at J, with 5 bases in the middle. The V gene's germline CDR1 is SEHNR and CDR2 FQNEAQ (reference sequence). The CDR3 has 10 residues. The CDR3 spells CASMSGELFF. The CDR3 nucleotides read TGTGCCAGCATGTCGGGGGAGCTGTTTTTT. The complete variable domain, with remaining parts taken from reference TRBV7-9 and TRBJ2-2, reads DTGVSQNPRHKITKRGQNVTFRCDPISEHNRLYWYRQTLGQGPEFLTYFQNEAQLEKSRLLSDRFSAERPKGSFSTLEIQRTEQGDSAMYLCASMSGELFFGEGSRLTVL.